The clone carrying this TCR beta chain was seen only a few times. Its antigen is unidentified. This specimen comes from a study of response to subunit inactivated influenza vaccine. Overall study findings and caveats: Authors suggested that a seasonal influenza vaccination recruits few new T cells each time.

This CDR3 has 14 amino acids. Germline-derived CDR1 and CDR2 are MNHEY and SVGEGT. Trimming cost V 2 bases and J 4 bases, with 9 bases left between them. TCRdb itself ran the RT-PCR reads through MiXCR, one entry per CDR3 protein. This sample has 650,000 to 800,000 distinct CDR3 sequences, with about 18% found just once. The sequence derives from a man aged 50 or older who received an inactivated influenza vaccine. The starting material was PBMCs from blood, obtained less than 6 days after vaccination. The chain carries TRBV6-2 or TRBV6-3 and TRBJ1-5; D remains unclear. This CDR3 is CASSYRAENQPQHF. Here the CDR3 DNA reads TGTGCCAGCAGTTACCGGGCGGAAAATCAGCCCCAGCATTTT.